The clone carrying this TCR beta chain was observed once. Antigen specificity is unknown. This CDR3 is built from 13 residues. Looked up from germline, CDR1 is DFQATT and CDR2 is SNEGSKA (reference sequence). For the second PCR, which ran for about 6 to 11 cycles, a sample-barcoded 5' primer and a J-beta primer mix were used. TCRdb independently ran MiXCR on the 5' RACE reads; one entry per CDR3 protein. Seen here are about 750,000 distinct CDR3 sequences, about 53% observed once, and the top ten hold approximately 40%. The data were obtained in a study of blood T cells in healthy people across ages. Study-wide results and limits: The percentage of naive T cells correlated strongly with TCR beta diversity. Observed TCR beta diversity per million T cells went down as age went up. This fall followed a roughly linear course with age. The lack of PBMC sorting stopped any conclusive naive versus antigen-experienced comparison.

Specimen: blood. V gene TRBV20-1 combines with J gene TRBJ2-7; TRBD2 matches 9 bases. The J call may be in error: the DNA end matches TRBJ2-4 better. The receptor was isolated from a man at least 80 years old in good health. The CDR3 sequence is CSVAGGQLNIQYF. The CDR3 DNA reads as TGCAGTGTTGCGGGAGGGCAGCTAAACATTCAGTACTTC.